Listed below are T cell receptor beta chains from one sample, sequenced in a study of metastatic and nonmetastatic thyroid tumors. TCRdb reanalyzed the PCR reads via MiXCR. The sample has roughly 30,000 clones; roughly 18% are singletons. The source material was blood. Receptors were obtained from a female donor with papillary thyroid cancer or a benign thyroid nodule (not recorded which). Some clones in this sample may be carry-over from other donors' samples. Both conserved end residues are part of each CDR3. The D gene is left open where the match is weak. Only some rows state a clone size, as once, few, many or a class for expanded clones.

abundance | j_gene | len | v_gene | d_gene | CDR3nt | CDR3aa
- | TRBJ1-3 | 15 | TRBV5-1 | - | TGCGCCAGCAGCGATGGGTGGAACTCTGGAGACACCATATATTTT | CASSDGWNSGDTIYF
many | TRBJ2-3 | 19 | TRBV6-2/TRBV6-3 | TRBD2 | TGTGCCAGCAGTTATCGGCCCCCCGGACTAGTCCCCGGCACAGATACGCAGTATTTT | CASSYRPPGLVPGTDTQYF
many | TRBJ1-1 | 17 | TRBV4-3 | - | TGCGCCAGCAGCCAAAACCGGGACGCAACTTTGAACACTGAAGCTTTCTTT | CASSQNRDATLNTEAFF
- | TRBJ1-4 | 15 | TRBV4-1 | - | TGCGCCAGCACCTACAGAGACATCGACCGTGAAAAACTGTTTTTT | CASTYRDIDREKLFF
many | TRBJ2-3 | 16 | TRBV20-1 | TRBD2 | TGCAGTGCGATTGGGACTAGCGGGAGCATATCAGATACGCAGTATTTT | CSAIGTSGSISDTQYF
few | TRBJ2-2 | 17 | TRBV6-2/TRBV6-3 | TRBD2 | TGTGCCAGCATCCACGTAGGAGCGGGAGAGAACACCGGGGAGCTTTTTTTT | CASIHVGAGENTGELFF
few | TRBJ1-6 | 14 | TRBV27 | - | TGTGCCAGCAGCGCGTACAGGGTGGAATCACCCCTCCACTTT | CASSAYRVESPLHF
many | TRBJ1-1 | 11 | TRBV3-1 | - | TGTGCCAGCGGGGACTCTGATAGAGCTTTCTTT | CASGDSDRAFF
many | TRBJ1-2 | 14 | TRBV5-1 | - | TGCGCCAGCAGCTCGGACTGGACTAACTATGGCTACACCTTC | CASSSDWTNYGYTF
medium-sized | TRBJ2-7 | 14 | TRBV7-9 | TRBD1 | TGTGCCAGCAGCTTAGGGACAGGGACCTACGAGCAGTACTTC | CASSLGTGTYEQYF
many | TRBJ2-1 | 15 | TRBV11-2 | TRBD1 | TGTGCCAGCAGCTTTCGCTCGGACAGGATCGGTGAGCAGTTCTTC | CASSFRSDRIGEQFF
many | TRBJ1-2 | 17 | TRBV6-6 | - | TGTGCCAGCAGTTACTCTAGGGGCAGGGGAGTTTGGGGTGGCTACACCTTC | CASSYSRGRGVWGGYTF
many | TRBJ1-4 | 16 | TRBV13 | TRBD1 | TGTGCCAGCAGCACCAGACAGGGGAGGGGTGATGAAAAACTGTTTTTT | CASSTRQGRGDEKLFF
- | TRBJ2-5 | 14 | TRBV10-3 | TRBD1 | TGTGCCATCAGGGCGGACAGGGGCCAAGAGACCCAGTACTTC | CAIRADRGQETQYF
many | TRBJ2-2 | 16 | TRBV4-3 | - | TGCGCCAGCAGCCAAGTCTCAGGGCGAGGCACCGGGGAGCTGTTTTTT | CASSQVSGRGTGELFF
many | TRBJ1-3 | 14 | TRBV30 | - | TGTGCCTGGAACAGGGCCTACTCTGGAAACACCATATATTTT | CAWNRAYSGNTIYF
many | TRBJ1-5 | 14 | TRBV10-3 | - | TGTGCCATCAGTGCCAGCGGAGGCAATCAGCCCCAGCATTTT | CAISASGGNQPQHF
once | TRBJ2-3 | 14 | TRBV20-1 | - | TGCCCCACCCAACGGGTCGTGGTGACAGATACGCAGTATTTT | CPTQRVVVTDTQYF
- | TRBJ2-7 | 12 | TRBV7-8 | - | TGTGCCAGCAGCCCCGTGACCCACGAGCAGTACTTC | CASSPVTHEQYF
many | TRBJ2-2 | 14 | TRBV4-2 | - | TGTGCCAGCAGCAGGGCAGCTAACACCGGGGAGCTGTTTTTT | CASSRAANTGELFF
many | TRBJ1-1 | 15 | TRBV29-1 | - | TGCAGTGCCACGAAGGTAGGGGCCCGTCCAACTGAAGCTTTCTTT | CSATKVGARPTEAFF
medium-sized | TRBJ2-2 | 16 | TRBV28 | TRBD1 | TGTGCCAGCAGTTTAATGGGGACAGAGAACACCGGGGAGCTGTTTTTT | CASSLMGTENTGELFF
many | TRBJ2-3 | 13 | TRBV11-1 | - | TGTGCCAGCAGCTTAGCGCTCTCAGATACGCAGTATTTT | CASSLALSDTQYF
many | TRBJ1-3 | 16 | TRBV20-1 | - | TGCAGTGCTAATGCCTGGCCAGAAAACTCTGGAAACACCATATATTTT | CSANAWPENSGNTIYF
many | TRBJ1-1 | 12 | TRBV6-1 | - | TGTGCCAGCAGTCGAGGGGGCACTGAAGCTTTCTTT | CASSRGGTEAFF
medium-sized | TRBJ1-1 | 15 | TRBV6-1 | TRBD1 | TGTGCCAGCAGTGAGGGGGACAGGGCGAACACTGAAGCTTTCTTT | CASSEGDRANTEAFF
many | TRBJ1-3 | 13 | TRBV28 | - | TGTGCCAGCAGTCCCCGGGACGGGTACACCATATATTTT | CASSPRDGYTIYF
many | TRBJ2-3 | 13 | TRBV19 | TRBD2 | TGTGCCAGTAGCGGGACTAGATGGGATACGCAGTATTTT | CASSGTRWDTQYF
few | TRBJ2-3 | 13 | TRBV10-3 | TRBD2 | TGTGCCACCCTGGGGACTAGCGGTAGGTTGGCGGATTTT | CATLGTSGRLADF
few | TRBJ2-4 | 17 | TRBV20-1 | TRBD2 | TGCAGTGCGCACGGGACTAGCTTGAGTCTAGCCAAAAACATTCAGTACTTC | CSAHGTSLSLAKNIQYF
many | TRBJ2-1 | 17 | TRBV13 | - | TGTGCCAGCAGCTCCCGCCCCTGGGCGGAGGGTCACAATGAGCAGTTCTTC | CASSSRPWAEGHNEQFF
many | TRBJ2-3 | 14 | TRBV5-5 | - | TGTGCCAGCAGCTTGGAACTGAGCACAGATACGCAGTATTTT | CASSLELSTDTQYF
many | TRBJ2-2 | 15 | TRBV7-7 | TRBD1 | TGTGCTAGCAGCTTCGGGACAGGGAACACCGGGGAGCTGTTTTTT | CASSFGTGNTGELFF
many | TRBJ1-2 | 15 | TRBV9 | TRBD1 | TGTGCCAGCAGCGAAGGGACAGGAGTTAACTATGGCTACACCTTC | CASSEGTGVNYGYTF
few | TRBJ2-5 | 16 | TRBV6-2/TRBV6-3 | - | TGTGCCAGCAGTTACGATGGGGGAGTGGGAGGAGAGACCCAGTACTTC | CASSYDGGVGGETQYF
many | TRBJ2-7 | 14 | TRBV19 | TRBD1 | TGTGCCAGTAGTACCCGACAGGGAACCTACGAGCAGTACTTC | CASSTRQGTYEQYF